Presented here are 10 T cell receptor beta chains from one specimen sequenced in a study of radiotherapy plus CTLA-4 blockade in lung cancer. The assay was immunoSEQ multiplex PCR, and TCRdb's table has in-frame clones only and misses some. The sample shows 45,000 to 75,000 clones, about 80% of them seen only once. The sequences come from peripheral blood, collected from a patient treated with radiotherapy plus ipilimumab. The source of these receptors is a human donor with non-small cell lung cancer who had a partial response to radiotherapy plus ipilimumab.

The rearrangement uses TRBV10-3 and TRBJ2-1, with 9 bases lining up with TRBD2. Germline assignment: CDR1 ENHRY and CDR2 SYGVKD. The CDR3 runs 14 residues. V lost 10 bases, J lost 0 bases, and 4 bases stayed unmatched. Here the CDR3 reads CASAGGLSYNEQFF. The CDR3 DNA is TGTGCCAGCGCGGGGGGGCTCTCCTACAATGAGCAGTTCTTC.

V and J are TRBV27 and TRBJ1-5, with a possible D match to TRBD1 (6 bases). Trimming shortened V by 2 bases and J by 6 bases, and 14 bases separated the two germline ends. This CDR3 is built from 15 residues. CDR1 MNHEY and CDR2 SMNVEV come from the germline V gene (reference sequence). The CDR3 loop is CASSLHTDSGQPQHF. The CDR3 region has the DNA TGTGCCAGCAGTTTACATACGGACAGCGGTCAGCCCCAGCATTTT.

This chain uses TRBV4-2 with TRBJ2-7, with no clear D. The CDR3 runs 13 residues. The germline gives CDR1 LGHNA, CDR2 YNFKEQ. Between the trimmed V and J ends, which lost 1 base and 7 bases, there was a span of 11 bases. CDR3 coding DNA: TGTGCCAGCAGCCAAGCCGCAGGAAGGGAGCAGTACTTC. The encoded protein is CASSQAAGREQYF.

The chain carries TRBV19 and TRBJ1-5; D gene uncertain. CDR1 and CDR2 (germline): LNHDA, SQIVND (reference sequence). The CDR3 consists of 15 residues. Trimming pared 4 bases from V and 4 bases from J, leaving 14 bases between. CDR3 in DNA: TGTGCCAGTAGTAATATGAGGGCCGGTAATCAGCCCCAGCATTTT. This sequence encodes CASSNMRAGNQPQHF.

J is TRBJ1-5 and V is TRBV5-6; 10 positions agree with TRBD1. Germline V gene sequence: CDR1 SGHDT, CDR2 YYEEEE. The CDR3 runs 16 residues. Germline trimming cut 0 bases from V and 7 bases from J; bases unmatched to any gene: 7. CDR3 in amino acids: CASSLGGTGVWQPQHF. The CDR3 DNA reads as TGTGCCAGCAGCTTGGGAGGGACAGGGGTCTGGCAGCCCCAGCATTTT.

The chain has TRBV28 and TRBJ2-3; the D gene is possibly TRBD2 (5 bases). V dropped 7 bases and J dropped 4 bases, with 9 bases sitting between them. CDR3 size: 12 residues. CDR1 is MDHEN and CDR2 is SYDVKM in the germline V gene. DNA for the CDR3: TGTGCCAGCACTACTAGGGCAGATACGCAGTATTTT. It encodes CASTTRADTQYF.

The rearrangement uses TRBV7-8 and TRBJ1-5; 7 bases map to TRBD1. The CDR3 loop spans 18 amino acids. Per germline, CDR1 SGHVS and CDR2 FQNEAQ. J lost 3 bases, V lost 5 bases, and 16 bases had no gene match. CDR3 protein: CASSPLTGAENHNQPQHF. DNA of the CDR3: TGTGCCAGCAGCCCATTAACAGGGGCCGAAAACCACAATCAGCCCCAGCATTTT.

This clone has only one observation. This sequence joins TRBV7-2 and TRBJ1-2; maybe TRBD1 (5 bases). The CDR3 consists of 16 residues. V lost 2 bases, J lost 8 bases, and 21 bases lay in between. Germline V CDR1 and CDR2: SGHTA, FQGNSA. The CDR3 spells CASSLLLNSPGYGYTF. The CDR3 DNA sequence: TGTGCCAGCAGCTTACTCCTCAATTCCCCAGGGTACGGCTACACCTTC. The full variable domain, in which reference TRBV7-2 and TRBJ1-2 provide the parts outside the CDR3, is GAGVSQSPSNKVTEKGKDVELRCDPISGHTALYWYRQSLGQGLEFLIYFQGNSAPDKSGLPSDRFSAERTGGSVSTLTIQRTQQEDSAVYLCASSLLLNSPGYGYTFGSGTRLTVV.

As to this clone: The same CDR3 arises from other DNA sequences in this sample as well. The chain combines TRBV5-6 with TRBJ2-7; D is unresolved. The CDR3 runs to 13 residues. Trimming shortened V by 2 bases and J by 5 bases, and 11 bases separated the two germline ends. Germline-derived CDR1 and CDR2 are SGHDT and YYEEEE. The chain's CDR3 is CASSFVTSHEQYF. The DNA for the CDR3 is TGTGCCAGCAGCTTCGTGACAAGCCACGAGCAGTACTTC.

This chain connects TRBV25-1 to TRBJ2-1; 11 bases agree with TRBD2. Germline assignment: CDR1 MGHDK and CDR2 SYGVNS. This CDR3 spans 14 amino acids. V lost 7 bases to trimming and J lost 4 bases; unmatched junction nucleotides: 3. Here the CDR3 DNA reads TGTGCCAGCATGTGGACTAGCGGGTACAATGAGCAGTTCTTC. As protein: CASMWTSGYNEQFF. The variable domain in full, with the rest retrieved from reference TRBV25-1 and TRBJ2-1, is EADIYQTPRYLVIGTGKKITLECSQTMGHDKMYWYQQDPGMELHLIHYSYGVNSTEKGDLSSESTVSRIRTEHFPLTLESARPSHTSQYLCASMWTSGYNEQFFGPGTRLTVL.